The 27 T cell receptor beta chains in this list originate from one sample, sequenced in a study of early T cells in non-severe SARS-CoV-2 infection. One entry per CDR3 protein, called by TCRdb with MiXCR from the 5' RACE reads. The top ten hold approximately 5% of the sample, which has 60,000 to 75,000 distinct CDR3 sequences, around 10% seen once. The sequenced sample consisted of whole blood. These receptor sequences come from an adult who was a healthcare worker with PCR-confirmed SARS-CoV-2 infection or an uninfected control (not recorded which).

This clonotype appeared a single time. The V and J genes are TRBV29-1 and TRBJ1-1; a possible D gene is TRBD1 (5 bases). The germline V gene encodes CDR1 SQVTM and CDR2 ANQGSEA. This CDR3 is built from 16 residues. V lost 2 bases to trimming and J lost 1 base, with 17 bases between them. In DNA form, the CDR3 reads TGCAGCGTTGAAACCCCCCCGGGACGCCCGAACACTGAAGCTTTCTTT. This sequence encodes CSVETPPGRPNTEAFF.

This clonotype has just a few counts. V is TRBV6-6 and J is TRBJ2-7, with D tentatively TRBD1 (6 bases). V was pared by 0 bases and J by 4 bases, with 13 bases between. The CDR3 spans 15 residues. CDR1 is MNHNY and CDR2 is SVGAGI in the germline V gene (reference sequence). The CDR3 nucleotides are TGTGCCAGCAGTTACTCGGCAGGGGTAGGGTACGAGCAGTACTTC. As protein: CASSYSAGVGYEQYF.

This clonotype showed up just a few times. The chain has TRBV11-3 and TRBJ2-3; TRBD2 is a possible D gene (6 bases). Germline assignment: CDR1 SGHNT and CDR2 YENEEA. V was shortened by 0 bases and J by 4 bases, with 14 bases between the two germline ends. The CDR3 sequence is 16 residues long. CDR3 nucleotide sequence: TGTGCCAGCAGCTTAGAGGGACTCGGGGAGGCAGATACGCAGTATTTT. It codes for CASSLEGLGEADTQYF.

This clonotype came up a few times. J is TRBJ2-1 and V is TRBV12-3 or TRBV12-4; D uncertain. V was cut by 1 base and J by 4 bases, with 11 bases left in between. The CDR3 runs to 15 residues. The CDR3 region has the DNA TGTGCCAGCAGTTTAGGGGTTCAGGTTTACAATGAGCAGTTCTTC. Its translation is CASSLGVQVYNEQFF.

This clonotype was seen repeatedly, ten times or more. The gene calls are TRBV5-4 and TRBJ2-3; unclear D gene. Germline CDR1 reads SGHNT; CDR2 reads YYREEE (reference sequence). CDR3 size: 15 residues. V was cut by 2 bases and J by 4 bases, with 14 bases left in between. CDR3 sequence (DNA): TGTGCCAGCAGCTTAACGGCCCTCGTGTCAGATACGCAGTATTTT. It codes for CASSLTALVSDTQYF.

This clonotype was seen ten or more times. The rearrangement joins TRBV6-5 to TRBJ2-2; 9 bases align to TRBD1. The V segment lost 7 bases and the J segment 4 bases; nucleotides outside the gene matches: 10. The germline gives CDR1 MNHEY, CDR2 SVGAGI. The CDR3 is made up of 16 amino acids. Here the CDR3 reads CASTRGDRVATGELFF. CDR3 sequence (DNA): TGTGCCAGCACCAGGGGGGACAGGGTCGCCACCGGGGAGCTGTTTTTT.

In its sample, this clonotype was seen once. The chain combines TRBV7-2 with TRBJ2-5; 15 bases align to TRBD2. The ends lost 6 bases at V and 4 bases at J; junction bases unmatched: 6. The CDR3 contains 16 residues. Germline V gene lookup returns CDR1 SGHTA and CDR2 FQGNSA. The CDR3, as DNA: TGTGCCAGCAGAGGGACTAGCGGGGGGTCAGGAGAGACCCAGTACTTC. Protein: CASRGTSGGSGETQYF.

The table lists this clonotype with many counts. The J gene is TRBJ2-3, the V gene TRBV27, with 14 bases aligning to TRBD2. Per the germline V gene, CDR1 is MNHEY and CDR2 is SMNVEV (reference sequence). After removal of 6 bases from V and 5 bases from J, the junction contained 4 bases not matched to a gene. The CDR3 consists of 15 residues. The CDR3 DNA follows: TGTGCCAGCAGACGGACTAGCGGGGGGAAAGATACGCAGTATTTT. Amino acids: CASRRTSGGKDTQYF.

This clonotype was counted at least ten times. This chain links TRBV6-1 with TRBJ2-7, with D uncertain. The CDR3 has 11 residues. V was pared by 1 base and J by 7 bases, with 5 bases between. Germline CDR1 is MNHNS and CDR2 is SASEGT. CDR3 nucleotides: TGTGCCAGCAGTGAAGGTGTAGAGCAGTACTTC. The encoded protein is CASSEGVEQYF.

V gene TRBV27 combines with J gene TRBJ1-6, with D perhaps TRBD1 (5 bases). V was pared by 3 bases and J by 7 bases, with 13 bases between. Germline V gene lookup returns CDR1 MNHEY and CDR2 SMNVEV (reference sequence). The CDR3 totals 15 residues. DNA for the CDR3: TGTGCCAGCAGTTTTCGTGACAGAAGCAATTCACCCCTCCACTTT. Translating gives CASSFRDRSNSPLHF.

This clonotype has just a few counts. The chain joins TRBV29-1 to TRBJ2-1, with 15 positions matching TRBD2. The CDR3 length is 15 residues. V shed 3 bases and J 7 bases; nucleotides not matched to a gene: 4. Germline V gene sequence: CDR1 SQVTM, CDR2 ANQGSEA. CDR3 DNA: TGCAGCGTTGAGGGACTAGCGGGAGGAGGGAATGAGCAGTTCTTC. Protein: CSVEGLAGGGNEQFF.

This clonotype was detected a few times. The chain combines TRBV12-3 or TRBV12-4 with TRBJ2-3; D is ambiguous. Deletions cut 6 bases from V and 6 bases from J, with 13 bases between. This CDR3 has 13 residues. In DNA, the CDR3 is TGTGCCAGCAGCAGAGAGTCCGGGGATACGCAGTATTTT. This encodes CASSRESGDTQYF.

This clonotype was picked up a small number of times. The chain uses TRBV7-3 and TRBJ2-5; 7 bases map to TRBD2. The germline CDR1 and CDR2 sequences are SGHTA and FQGTGA. V dropped 4 bases and J dropped 3; count of bases not matched to a gene: 5. The CDR3 has 14 residues. As DNA, the CDR3 is TGTGCCAGCAGCTCAGGCAGCGGGGAAGAGACCCAGTACTTC. Translated: CASSSGSGEETQYF.

This clonotype was seen repeatedly, ten times or more. The chain employs TRBV28 and TRBJ2-7; 12 nucleotides match TRBD1. The V gene end was trimmed by 7 bases and the J gene end by 6 bases; junction bases not matched to a gene: 10. Germline lookup yields CDR1 MDHEN and CDR2 SYDVKM. CDR3 size: 15 residues. The CDR3 nucleotides are TGTGCCAGCACTACCCCGGGACAGGGGGCGATCGAGCAGTACTTC. Translating it yields CASTTPGQGAIEQYF.

This clonotype was observed a few times. The chain combines TRBV7-6 with TRBJ2-5, with 8 positions matching TRBD1. Germline trimming cut 5 bases from V and 2 bases from J; bases unmatched to any gene: 7. The CDR3 sequence is 15 residues long. CDR1 is SGHVS, CDR2 FNYEAQ, per germline. For the CDR3, the DNA is TGTGCCAGCAGCGACTTTCAGGGGGCGCAAGAGACCCAGTACTTC. It yields the protein CASSDFQGAQETQYF.

This chain uses TRBV6-1 with TRBJ1-5, with D perhaps matching TRBD1 (5 bases). The CDR3 sequence is 15 residues long. Trimming shortened V by 4 bases and J by 1 base, and 11 bases separated the two germline ends. Germline CDR1 is MNHNS and CDR2 is SASEGT. CDR3 sequence (DNA): TGTGCCAGCAGTGCTAACACAGGAAGCAATCAGCCCCAGCATTTT. Its translation is CASSANTGSNQPQHF.

This clonotype was counted many times. The chain couples TRBV6-1 to TRBJ1-5, with D possibly TRBD1 on 5 matching bases. Germline assignment: CDR1 MNHNS and CDR2 SASEGT. The V end lost 9 bases, the J end lost 4 bases, and 19 bases lay between the germline ends. This CDR3 has 15 residues. The CDR3 nucleotides read TGTGCCAGTTTCCTGTGGGCAGGGAGTAATCAGCCCCAGCATTTT. It yields the protein CASFLWAGSNQPQHF.

Comments on this clonotype: A read error may explain this, as a much larger clone is one base away. V gene TRBV11-2 combines with J gene TRBJ1-6, with D tentatively TRBD1 (6 bases). This CDR3 has 16 amino acids. From germline, CDR1 is SGHAT and CDR2 FQNNGV. The CDR3 protein is CVSSATAGAAGSPLHF. The CDR3 DNA sequence: TGTGTCAGCAGCGCGACTGCAGGGGCTGCCGGGTCACCCCTCCACTTT.

In its sample, this clonotype was seen many times. V usage is TRBV5-5 and J usage is TRBJ2-2; D remains ambiguous. The CDR3 length is 13 residues. Germline-derived CDR1 and CDR2 are SGHKS and YYEKEE (reference sequence). Deletions cut 0 bases from V and 3 bases from J, with 3 bases between. The CDR3 loop is CASSLDHTGELFF. CDR3 in DNA: TGTGCCAGCAGCTTGGACCACACCGGGGAGCTGTTTTTT.

This clonotype has ten or more counts. This chain links TRBV7-2 with TRBJ2-1, with 8 bases fitting TRBD2. Germline CDR1 reads SGHTA; CDR2 reads FQGNSA. The CDR3 runs 14 residues. V lost 5 bases and J lost 4; bases outside the gene matches: 4. The CDR3 region is CASSQPSGYNEQFF. The CDR3 bases are TGTGCCAGCAGCCAACCTAGCGGGTACAATGAGCAGTTCTTC.

This clonotype was counted ten times or more. This sequence joins TRBV20-1 and TRBJ2-3, with TRBD2 matching over 13 bases. This CDR3 contains 14 residues. With V trimmed by 5 bases and J by 3 bases, 2 bases remained unmatched. CDR1 is DFQATT and CDR2 is SNEGSKA in the germline V gene (reference sequence). The CDR3 loop reads CSALTSGGTDTQYF. For the CDR3, the DNA is TGCAGTGCTTTGACTAGCGGGGGGACAGATACGCAGTATTTT.

This clonotype was seen ten or more times. This chain connects TRBV28 to TRBJ1-2; 8 bases map to TRBD1. V was clipped by 6 bases and J by 5 bases; unmatched bases: 14. Germline loops: CDR1 MDHEN, CDR2 SYDVKM. CDR3 size: 16 residues. The CDR3 spells CASSENSRGLGYGYTF. The CDR3 bases are TGTGCCAGCAGCGAAAACAGCAGGGGGCTAGGGTATGGCTACACCTTC.

The sample holds many counts of this clonotype. The rearrangement joins TRBV2 to TRBJ1-2; D is uncertain. Trimming removed 3 bases at V and 7 bases at J, with 9 bases between. The CDR3 length is 12 residues. Germline V gives CDR1 SNHLY, CDR2 FYNNEI. The CDR3 reads CASSEIPSGYTF. CDR3 DNA sequence: TGTGCCAGCAGTGAGATCCCCTCTGGCTACACCTTC.

The chain couples TRBV19 to TRBJ2-5; a possible D gene is TRBD1 (6 bases). Germline CDR1 reads LNHDA; CDR2 reads SQIVND (reference sequence). The CDR3 extends over 14 amino acids. V was trimmed by 9 bases and J by 2 bases, leaving 16 bases between them. The CDR3 DNA follows: TGTGCCAGCGGTCCCGCAGGGGAGCAAGAGACCCAGTACTTC. Amino acid sequence: CASGPAGEQETQYF.

This clonotype has at least ten counts. The J gene is TRBJ2-3, the V gene TRBV10-3, with 7 bases identical to TRBD2. This CDR3 is 15 amino acids long. Germline V CDR1 and CDR2: ENHRY, SYGVKD. V lost 2 bases and J lost 6; bases outside the gene matches: 8. The CDR3 protein is CAISEREAARDTQYF. In nucleotides, the CDR3 is TGTGCCATCAGTGAGCGGGAGGCCGCCAGGGATACGCAGTATTTT.

This clonotype was found a few times. DNA for the CDR3: TGTGCCAGCAGCCAGCTGGAATGGGTGGATACGCAGTATTTT. Protein: CASSQLEWVDTQYF. The J gene is TRBJ2-3, the V gene TRBV3-1; no firm D call. The CDR3 is made up of 14 amino acids. V shed 3 bases and J shed 6 bases, with 13 bases lying between them. CDR1 is LGHDT and CDR2 is YNNKEL in the germline V gene (reference sequence).

At least ten counts were recorded for this clonotype. This chain's CDR3 is CSAPPGTSGTVKQYF. Written as DNA, the CDR3 is TGCAGTGCTCCTCCCGGGACTAGCGGGACGGTGAAGCAGTACTTC. V usage is TRBV20-1 and J usage is TRBJ2-7; TRBD2 aligns across 13 bases. Germline V gives CDR1 DFQATT, CDR2 SNEGSKA (reference sequence). Trimming removed 5 bases from V and 8 bases from J; junction bases left unmatched: 12. The CDR3 is made up of 15 amino acids.